The next 18 T cell receptor beta chains were all read from a single sample in a study of tumor and adjacent non-tumor tissue in lung cancer. This sample's RNA came from whole unsorted tissue. Distant lung tissue was collected more than 3 cm away from the tumor edge. Three rounds of nested PCR, following a modified ARM-PCR protocol, produced the TCRbeta library. TCRdb reprocessed the multiplex PCR reads via MiXCR and lists one record per CDR3 protein. The repertoire holds approximately 100,000 distinct CDR3 sequences, with about 60% as singletons. The sequencing sample was made of distant non-tumor lung tissue. The receptors were sampled from a man between 25 and 39 years old with non-small cell lung cancer.

The rearrangement joins TRBV12-3 or TRBV12-4 to TRBJ2-7, with D tentatively TRBD2 (6 bases). The V end lost 2 bases, the J end lost 7 bases, and 18 bases lay between the germline ends. CDR3 length: 15 amino acids. CDR3 sequence (DNA): TGTGCCAGCAGTTTACCGGGACTGGTGAGGGAAGAGCAGTACTTC. Its translation is CASSLPGLVREEQYF.

This clonotype was observed a handful of times. This may stem from a read error, because a much larger clone lies one nucleotide away. This chain joins TRBV20-1 and TRBJ1-3, with D possibly TRBD1 on 5 matching bases. V lost 7 bases, J lost 0 bases, and 16 bases lay in between. In germline, CDR1 is DFQATT, CDR2 SNEGSKA (reference sequence). CDR3 size: 15 residues. CDR3 coding DNA: TGCAGTGTAAATACCGGGGCGGCCTCTGGAAACACCATATATTTT. Translating it yields CSVNTGAASGNTIYF.

A remark on this clonotype: Just one base apart from a much larger clone, this may be a read error. The gene calls are TRBV4-1 and TRBJ2-5; perhaps TRBD1 as D (5 bases). The CDR3 has 13 amino acids. The V and J ends lost 7 bases and 2 bases respectively, with 11 bases between them. The germline CDR1 and CDR2 sequences are MGHRA and YSYEKL. Here the CDR3 reads CASNPTVQETQYF. The CDR3 coding sequence is TGCGCCAGCAACCCGACAGTTCAAGAGACCCAGTACTTC.

The rearrangement joins TRBV11-2 to TRBJ2-7; the match to TRBD1 covers 8 bases. The V gene end was trimmed by 8 bases and the J gene end by 3 bases; junction bases not matched to a gene: 9. The germline V gene has CDR1 SGHAT and CDR2 FQNNGV. The CDR3 covers 14 residues. The CDR3 DNA reads TGTGCCAGCGGCCAATCAGGGGGCGGCTACGAGCAGTACTTC. It encodes CASGQSGGGYEQYF.

This clonotype was counted ten times or more. The chain has TRBV5-6 and TRBJ2-3; perhaps D is TRBD1 or TRBD2 (5 bases each). The V gene lost 0 bases and the J gene lost 0 bases, with 14 bases spanning the gap. This CDR3 region has 17 residues. Germline CDR1 reads SGHDT; CDR2 reads YYEEEE. The CDR3 spells CASSLGRWGISTDTQYF. CDR3 nucleotides: TGTGCCAGCAGCTTGGGAAGGTGGGGGATCAGCACAGATACGCAGTATTTT.

In the case of this clonotype: This clone may be a read error of a much larger clone one base away. The CDR3 DNA reads TGTGCCAGCGGGGGGGACACAGGTACGCAGTATTTT. Translated: CASGGDTGTQYF. The chain carries TRBV12-3 or TRBV12-4 and TRBJ2-3, with a tentative D call TRBD2 (7 bases). CDR3 size: 12 residues.

This clonotype has only one observation. Sequence at one end of the junction differs from germline and may be a read error. The chain employs TRBV5-4 and TRBJ1-6, with TRBD1 matching over 7 bases. CDR3 length: 15 amino acids. Germline CDR1 is SGHNT and CDR2 is YYREEE (reference sequence). CDR3 sequence reads: CASCLAGTANSPLHF. In DNA, the CDR3 is TGTGCCAGCTGCTTGGCCGGGACAGCTAATTCACCCCTCCACTTT.

In this sample, this clonotype turned up a few times. This CDR3 fails to terminate in the conserved phenylalanine or tryptophan, so it likely reflects a read error. The DNA is omitted, as the CDR3 cannot be located on it reliably, and the CDR3 follows TCRdb's listing. V usage is TRBV6-5 and J usage is TRBJ1-5; the DNA was not compared with TRBD1, the D call given in the table. Germline-derived CDR1 and CDR2 are MNHEY and SVGAGI. The CDR3 is 16 amino acids long, termini counted. Here the CDR3 reads CASKRTGGWSNQPQHL.

Comment on this clonotype: A much larger clone differs by one base, so this may be a read error. The chain combines TRBV6-2 or TRBV6-3 with TRBJ2-5, with a possible D match to TRBD2 (7 bases). Per germline, CDR1 MNHEY and CDR2 SVGEGT. This CDR3 spans 14 amino acids. Trimming took 6 bases from V and 4 from J, leaving 15 bases between them. The CDR3 spells CASRPRGAGETQYF. The CDR3 DNA is TGTGCCAGCAGGCCTCGGGGGGCGGGAGAGACCCAGTACTTC.

This clonotype showed up just once. This sequence may be a read error, since a much larger clone differs from it by one base. V gene TRBV29-1 combines with J gene TRBJ1-2; the D is unclear. The CDR3 sequence is 12 residues long. CDR1 and CDR2 from the germline V gene are SQVTM and ANQGSEA. CDR3 coding DNA: TGCAACGTTAAGGTGGGCCGGGAGGGATACACCTTC. Translation gives CNVKVGREGYTF.

This clonotype appeared many times. This chain links TRBV6-4 with TRBJ2-1; D could derive from TRBD1 or TRBD2 (5 bases each). The CDR3 runs 13 residues. V was shortened by 3 bases and J by 4 bases, with 7 bases between the two germline ends. Germline CDR1 is MRHNA and CDR2 is SNTAGT. CDR3 loop: CASSEGDYNEQFF. DNA for the CDR3: TGTGCCAGCAGTGAGGGGGATTACAATGAGCAGTTCTTC.

The chain joins TRBV5-1 to TRBJ2-7, with D possibly being TRBD2 (6 bases). This CDR3 spans 11 amino acids. V was cut by 8 bases and J by 3 bases, with 9 bases left in between. From germline, CDR1 is SGHRS and CDR2 YFSETQ. CDR3 sequence reads: CASTGDYEQYF. The DNA of the CDR3 is TGCGCCAGTACGGGAGACTACGAGCAGTACTTC.

Notes on this clonotype: Germline is not matched at one junction end, which may reflect a read error. This rearrangement joins TRBV6-5 to TRBJ1-4, with D perhaps TRBD1 (6 bases). This CDR3 is 15 amino acids long. Germline CDR1 is MNHEY and CDR2 is SVGAGI. Here the CDR3 reads CASSSTGFLNEILFF. CDR3 DNA: TGTGCCAGCAGTTCCACAGGGTTTCTGAATGAAATACTGTTTTTT.

On this clonotype itself: A junction boundary mismatches the germline segment, possibly from a read error. This chain links TRBV11-3 with TRBJ2-1; 10 bases match TRBD1. Germline V gene sequence: CDR1 SGHNT, CDR2 YENEEA. The CDR3 has 14 amino acids. The CDR3 DNA reads TGTGCGAGCAGCTGGGGGACAGGGGACTATGAGCACTTCTTC. This sequence encodes CASSWGTGDYEHFF.

Details on this clonotype: An end of the junction does not agree with germline; a read error may underlie this. The V and J genes are TRBV6-5 and TRBJ1-5; D is unresolved. The CDR3 is 12 amino acids. From germline, CDR1 is MNHEY and CDR2 SVGAGI. In nucleotides, the CDR3 is TGTGTCAGCACGTCGGGGAACCATCCCCAGCATTTT. It encodes CVSTSGNHPQHF.

As to this clonotype: With a much larger clone just one base away, this may be a read error. The chain recombines TRBV5-1 with TRBJ1-6; 7 bases align to TRBD1. The CDR3 is 14 residues long. Germline assignment: CDR1 SGHRS and CDR2 YFSETQ. This CDR3 is CASSLRGGESPLRF. For the CDR3, the DNA is TGCGCCAGCAGCTTGAGAGGGGGCGAATCACCCCTCCGCTTT. Full variable domain (rest looked up from reference TRBV5-1 and TRBJ1-6): KAGVTQTPRYLIKTRGQQVTLSCSPISGHRSVSWYQQTPGQGLQFLFEYFSETQRNKGNFPGRFSGRQFSNSRSEMNVSTLELGDSALYLCASSLRGGESPLRFGNGTRLTVT.

With regard to this clonotype: The germline gene is not matched at one end of the junction; a read error may be the cause. The chain couples TRBV20-1 to TRBJ2-1, with D perhaps TRBD1 (6 bases). The CDR3 runs to 15 residues. Germline V gene sequence: CDR1 DFQATT, CDR2 SNEGSKA (reference sequence). The chain's CDR3 is CSVRVGTGRDNEQFF. The CDR3, as DNA: TGCAGTGTTAGAGTGGGAACAGGGCGAGACAATGAGCAGTTCTTC.

This clonotype appeared many times. The chain is built from TRBV10-1 and TRBJ2-3; D not certain. The V end lost 2 bases, the J end lost 2 bases, and 11 bases lay between the germline ends. Germline lookup yields CDR1 WNHNN and CDR2 SYGVQD (reference sequence). The CDR3 runs to 15 residues. The CDR3 spells CASSEGQVDTDTQYF. CDR3 coding DNA: TGCGCCAGCAGTGAGGGTCAGGTTGACACAGATACGCAGTATTTT.